The next 17 T cell receptor beta chains were all read from a single sample in a study of T cells in localized non-small cell lung cancer. Clones were sequenced by immunoSEQ multiplex PCR, and TCRdb holds only the in-frame ones, with some missing. The table includes 75,000 to 95,000 clones, 80% to 90% detected once. This sample comprised peripheral blood, obtained before any cancer treatment. All receptors derive from a man aged 35 to 69 with stage I squamous cell lung carcinoma.

This clone was seen once. The rearrangement links TRBV5-4 to TRBJ2-1, with D unclear. The length of the CDR3 is 14 residues. V dropped 5 bases and J dropped 6 bases, with 15 bases sitting between them. The germline CDR1 and CDR2 sequences are SGHNT and YYREEE (reference sequence). DNA of the CDR3: TGTGCCAGCAGGAGTATACAGTCGGGCAATGAGCAGTTCTTC. Amino acids: CASRSIQSGNEQFF.

The genes are TRBV12-5 and TRBJ1-5; TRBD1 aligns across 8 bases. Trimming at V came to 2 bases and at J to 6 bases, leaving 18 bases not matched to a gene. Germline-derived CDR1 and CDR2 are LGHNT and FRNRAP. The CDR3 is made up of 19 amino acids. The DNA of the CDR3 is TGTGCTAGTGGTTTGTACGGACAGGGTAGGATTGAAGGGGGTCAGCCCCAGCATTTT. Amino acids: CASGLYGQGRIEGGQPQHF.

The V and J genes are TRBV5-8 and TRBJ1-5; tentatively, D is TRBD1 (6 bases). The CDR3 has 14 amino acids. The ends were cut back, 1 base at V and 7 bases at J, with 12 bases in the middle. From germline, CDR1 is SGHTS and CDR2 YDEGEE. The CDR3 DNA is TGTGCCAGCAGCTTGACAGGGTTCCGACAGCCCCAGCATTTT. Its translation is CASSLTGFRQPQHF.

The V gene is TRBV7-2, the J gene TRBJ2-7, with no clear D. Germline CDR1 SGHTA, CDR2 FQGNSA. V was clipped by 2 bases and J by 5 bases, with 7 bases between them. This CDR3 comprises 12 residues. The CDR3 spells CASSLQFNEQYF. In DNA form, the CDR3 reads TGTGCCAGCAGCTTACAATTCAACGAGCAGTACTTC.

J is TRBJ2-1 and V is TRBV6-5; the D gene is possibly TRBD1 (6 bases). CDR1 is MNHEY and CDR2 is SVGAGI in the germline V gene. The V gene lost 6 bases and the J gene lost 8 bases, with 14 bases spanning the gap. The CDR3 totals 13 residues. This chain's CDR3 is CASSITGIDEQFF. CDR3 in DNA: TGTGCCAGCAGCATTACAGGGATCGATGAGCAGTTCTTC.

The chain links TRBV7-2 to TRBJ2-1; D is possibly TRBD2 (5 bases). The CDR3 totals 15 residues. Germline V CDR1 and CDR2: SGHTA, FQGNSA. V dropped 3 bases and J dropped 2 bases, with 11 bases sitting between them. Written as DNA, the CDR3 is TGTGCCAGCAGCTTCCTCGAGGGAACCTACAATGAGCAGTTCTTC. The encoded protein is CASSFLEGTYNEQFF.

This chain joins TRBV6-5 and TRBJ1-1; a weak D match, TRBD1 (5 bases). Trimming removed 6 bases from V and 10 bases from J, with 12 bases in between. The CDR3 length is 11 residues. Germline CDR1 MNHEY, CDR2 SVGAGI. CDR3 protein: CASRVQGAAFF. The CDR3 DNA is TGTGCCAGCAGGGTCCAGGGAGCAGCTTTCTTT.

J is TRBJ2-5 and V is TRBV9; no clear D. V lost 0 bases, J lost 5 bases, and 14 bases lay in between. The germline V gene has CDR1 SGDLS and CDR2 YYNGEE. The CDR3 length is 15 residues. In nucleotides, the CDR3 is TGTGCCAGCAGCGTAGGATTAGCTCACGCCGAGACCCAGTACTTC. Translating gives CASSVGLAHAETQYF.

V gene TRBV10-3 combines with J gene TRBJ2-3; no firm D call. Germline V lookup: CDR1 ENHRY, CDR2 SYGVKD. The CDR3 runs 13 residues. Trimming shortened V by 3 bases and J by 6 bases, and 10 bases separated the two germline ends. CDR3 DNA: TGTGCCATCAGTGACCTAGTAGCTGATACGCAGTATTTT. Residues: CAISDLVADTQYF.

The chain carries TRBV12-5 and TRBJ2-5; possibly TRBD1 for D (5 bases). Germline lookup yields CDR1 LGHNT and CDR2 FRNRAP. The CDR3 covers 14 residues. V was shortened by 5 bases and J by 5 bases, with 15 bases between the two germline ends. In DNA form, the CDR3 reads TGTGCTAGTGGTCCTAGTATAGGGGCGGAGACCCAGTACTTC. Amino acid sequence: CASGPSIGAETQYF.

V usage is TRBV2 and J usage is TRBJ1-4; 8 nucleotides match TRBD1. The CDR3 extends over 14 amino acids. CDR1 and CDR2 from the germline V gene are SNHLY and FYNNEI. V dropped 5 bases and J dropped 7; count of bases not matched to a gene: 6. DNA of the CDR3: TGTGCCAGCAGTCAAACAGGGGGTCGTGAAAAACTGTTTTTT. Amino acid sequence: CASSQTGGREKLFF.

This clone came up once. V and J are TRBV5-1 and TRBJ1-3, with a weak D call TRBD1 (5 bases). The CDR3 totals 13 residues. V lost 4 bases, J lost 2 bases, and 7 bases lay in between. CDR1 and CDR2 from the germline V gene are SGHRS and YFSETQ. The CDR3 DNA follows: TGCGCCAGCAGCGAGGGACCTGGAAACACCATATATTTT. Its protein product is CASSEGPGNTIYF.

This chain connects TRBV1 to TRBJ2-1; the D call TRBD1 from the table was never checked on the DNA. TRBV1 has pseudogene status. This CDR3 is 16 amino acids long. The CDR3 region has the DNA TGCACCAGCAGCCGTCGTCCCGGGACAGGGGAGCGAGAGCAGTTCTTC. Its translation is CTSSRRPGTGEREQFF.

The chain uses TRBV28 and TRBJ2-5; 7 bases map to TRBD1. Per the germline V gene, CDR1 is MDHEN and CDR2 is SYDVKM. The J segment lost 3 bases and the V segment lost 4 bases, leaving 5 bases of the junction unmatched. The CDR3 loop spans 14 amino acids. The DNA of the CDR3 is TGTGCCAGCAGTTCCGGGACAGTAAAAGAGACCCAGTACTTC. Translated: CASSSGTVKETQYF.

This chain joins TRBV6-6 and TRBJ2-3; the D gene could be TRBD1 or TRBD2 (5 bases each). The CDR3 is 14 amino acids. V was pared by 5 bases and J by 3 bases, with 12 bases between. Germline CDR1 and CDR2: MNHNY and SVGAGI (reference sequence). CDR3 amino acids: CASSRGQGTDTQYF. The CDR3 region has the DNA TGTGCCAGCAGTCGGGGCCAGGGAACAGATACGCAGTATTTT.

J is TRBJ2-7 and V is TRBV6-1; no firm D call. Germline V gene data show CDR1 as MNHNS and CDR2 as SASEGT. Trimming took 2 bases from V and 1 from J, leaving 15 bases between them. CDR3 size: 16 residues. This CDR3 reads CASSEMERVTSYEQYF. In DNA form, the CDR3 reads TGTGCCAGCAGTGAAATGGAAAGGGTTACGTCCTACGAGCAGTACTTC.

This chain joins TRBV15 and TRBJ2-2; 7 nucleotides line up with TRBD1. Looked up from germline, CDR1 is LNHNV and CDR2 is YYDKDF (reference sequence). The CDR3 is 16 amino acids. Unmatched junction bases numbered 8, after V lost 0 bases and J lost 7 bases. The CDR3 protein is CATSRDSQGVGGELFF. In DNA, the CDR3 is TGTGCCACCAGCAGAGATTCGCAGGGGGTAGGCGGGGAGCTGTTTTTT.